A single sample gave rise to the 24 T cell receptor beta chains below, sequenced in a study of blood T cell repertoires in COVID-19. TCRdb's copy holds only in-frame clones and misses some; the assay was immunoSEQ multiplex PCR. The sample lists 110,000 or so clones, roughly 80% seen once, with roughly 2.7% in the top ten. Input material: peripheral blood. The receptors derive from a man aged 45-65 years with acute or convalescent COVID-19.

This clone turned up a few times. This chain links TRBV28 with TRBJ1-2; a possible D gene is TRBD1 (6 bases). CDR1 MDHEN and CDR2 SYDVKM come from the germline V gene. Between the trimmed V and J ends, which lost 7 bases and 5 bases, there was a span of 17 bases. CDR3 length equals 14 residues. Here the CDR3 reads CASTKDSGGYGYTF. Written as DNA, the CDR3 is TGTGCCAGCACCAAGGACAGTGGAGGATATGGCTACACCTTC.

The chain employs TRBV5-5 and TRBJ1-2; 9 nucleotides align to TRBD1. V was clipped by 0 bases and J by 6 bases; unmatched bases: 0. This CDR3 is 13 amino acids long. Germline CDR1 and CDR2: SGHKS and YYEKEE (reference sequence). CDR3 protein: CASSLGQGDGYTF. CDR3 DNA sequence: TGTGCCAGCAGCTTGGGACAGGGGGATGGCTACACCTTC.

This clone showed up just a few times. This chain connects TRBV29-1 to TRBJ1-1, with a possible D match to TRBD1 (5 bases). V lost 5 bases to trimming and J lost 4 bases, with 14 bases between them. The germline CDR1 and CDR2 sequences are SQVTM and ANQGSEA. The CDR3 extends over 13 amino acids. In DNA, the CDR3 is TGCAGCGTTTGGGGACTCGGAGGCACTGAAGCTTTCTTT. This sequence encodes CSVWGLGGTEAFF.

The chain uses TRBV30 and TRBJ1-2; D possibly corresponds to TRBD1 (5 bases). Germline-derived CDR1 and CDR2 are GTSNPN and SVGIG (reference sequence). There are 15 residues in the CDR3. V was trimmed by 3 bases and J by 0 bases, leaving 14 bases between them. CDR3 sequence: CAWRPSRTTNYGYTF. DNA for the CDR3: TGTGCCTGGAGGCCCTCTCGGACAACTAACTATGGCTACACCTTC. Full variable domain (remainder filled in from reference TRBV30 and TRBJ1-2): SQTIHQWPATLVQPVGSPLSLECTVEGTSNPNLYWYRQAAGRGLQLLFYSVGIGQISSEVPQNLSASRPQDRQFILSSKKLLLSDSGFYLCAWRPSRTTNYGYTFGSGTRLTVV.

This sequence joins TRBV6-1 and TRBJ2-7; D is unclear. This CDR3 spans 13 amino acids. V gave up 0 bases and J gave up 2 bases, with 5 bases separating them. The V gene's germline CDR1 is MNHNS and CDR2 SASEGT. The CDR3 nucleotides read TGTGCCAGCAGTGAAGCGGCAACCTACGAGCAGTACTTC. This translates into CASSEAATYEQYF.

The CDR3 nucleotides read TGTGCCAGCAGCTCTCGGGGTTACAATGAGCAGTTCTTC. Amino acid sequence: CASSSRGYNEQFF. The chain is built from TRBV9 and TRBJ2-1; perhaps TRBD2 as D (5 bases). With 4 bases removed from V and 4 bases from J, the gap between germline ends came to 9 bases. The CDR3 sequence is 13 residues long. Germline V gene lookup returns CDR1 SGDLS and CDR2 YYNGEE.

The chain has TRBV5-6 and TRBJ1-3; tentative D call: TRBD1 (5 bases). The CDR3 covers 16 residues. Germline CDR1 SGHDT, CDR2 YYEEEE. V gave up 0 bases and J gave up 3 bases, with 13 bases separating them. CDR3 region: CASSLDQGGYGNTIYF. The DNA for the CDR3 is TGTGCCAGCAGCTTGGACCAGGGAGGCTATGGAAACACCATATATTTT.

This chain connects TRBV5-1 to TRBJ1-1; 8 nucleotides align to TRBD1. The germline V gene encodes CDR1 SGHRS and CDR2 YFSETQ. J gave up 7 bases and V 5 bases, and 4 bases lay outside the gene matches. CDR3 size: 12 residues. Here the CDR3 reads CASSRGQGEAFF. CDR3 nucleotides: TGCGCCAGCAGTCGAGGACAGGGTGAAGCTTTCTTT. The entire variable domain, with the rest obtained from reference TRBV5-1 and TRBJ1-1, is as follows: KAGVTQTPRYLIKTRGQQVTLSCSPISGHRSVSWYQQTPGQGLQFLFEYFSETQRNKGNFPGRFSGRQFSNSRSEMNVSTLELGDSALYLCASSRGQGEAFFGQGTRLTVV.

This rearrangement joins TRBV5-1 to TRBJ2-3; a possible D gene is TRBD2 (6 bases). CDR3 size: 16 residues. Germline V CDR1 and CDR2: SGHRS, YFSETQ. The ends were cut back, 6 bases at V and 0 bases at J, with 17 bases in the middle. CDR3 amino acids: CASNPGGQRSTDTQYF. The CDR3 nucleotides read TGCGCCAGCAATCCCGGGGGTCAGCGTAGCACAGATACGCAGTATTTT.

CDR3 DNA: TGTGCCTGGATCCCGGTGGGGGGACCCTATAATTCACCCCTCCACTTT. Amino acids: CAWIPVGGPYNSPLHF. The chain carries TRBV30 and TRBJ1-6; TRBD1 might be the D (5 bases). This CDR3 has 16 residues. Per the germline V gene, CDR1 is GTSNPN and CDR2 is SVGIG (reference sequence). V was trimmed by 4 bases and J by 2 bases, leaving 15 bases between them.

The table lists this clone with many counts. The rearrangement uses TRBV15 and TRBJ2-5, with a tentative D call TRBD1 (6 bases). Trimming stripped 3 bases from V and 1 base from J, with 15 bases between. Germline CDR1 and CDR2: LNHNV and YYDKDF (reference sequence). This CDR3 spans 16 amino acids. The CDR3 region has the DNA TGTGCCACCAGCAGCAAACAGGGTTACCCCCAAGAGACCCAGTACTTC. Protein product: CATSSKQGYPQETQYF.

This chain joins TRBV19 and TRBJ1-1; D unresolved. Looked up from germline, CDR1 is LNHDA and CDR2 is SQIVND (reference sequence). The CDR3 loop spans 14 amino acids. V was pared by 3 bases and J by 3 bases, with 11 bases between. For the CDR3, the DNA is TGTGCCAGTAGTATGTTAAATCGAGACACTGAAGCTTTCTTT. Residues: CASSMLNRDTEAFF.

This chain connects TRBV5-1 to TRBJ2-3, with 8 nucleotides matching TRBD2. The CDR3 has 15 amino acids. Trimming at V came to 0 bases and at J to 4 bases, leaving 4 bases not matched to a gene. Germline V lookup: CDR1 SGHRS, CDR2 YFSETQ. The CDR3 loop is CASSLGGLGPDTQYF. CDR3 nucleotide sequence: TGCGCCAGCAGCTTGGGGGGACTAGGACCAGATACGCAGTATTTT. Full variable domain (missing parts from reference TRBV5-1 and TRBJ2-3): KAGVTQTPRYLIKTRGQQVTLSCSPISGHRSVSWYQQTPGQGLQFLFEYFSETQRNKGNFPGRFSGRQFSNSRSEMNVSTLELGDSALYLCASSLGGLGPDTQYFGPGTRLTVL.

This clone was seen only a few times. The chain combines TRBV6-6 with TRBJ2-1; the match to TRBD2 covers 7 bases. This CDR3 is 13 amino acids long. V was clipped by 11 bases and J by 0 bases; unmatched bases: 4. Germline values: CDR1 MNHNY, CDR2 SVGAGI (reference sequence). CDR3 sequence reads: CAVGGSSYNEQFF. The CDR3 DNA sequence: TGTGCCGTCGGCGGGAGCTCCTACAATGAGCAGTTCTTC.

The chain couples TRBV18 to TRBJ2-2; D is undetermined. V was trimmed by 3 bases and J by 3 bases, leaving 5 bases between them. Germline V gene sequence: CDR1 KGHSH, CDR2 LQKENI. This CDR3 region has 13 residues. DNA for the CDR3: TGTGCCAGCTCACCCCAGGACACCGGGGAGCTGTTTTTT. Residues: CASSPQDTGELFF. Looking up the rest from reference TRBV18 and TRBJ2-2 gives the full variable domain: NAGVMQNPRHLVRRRGQEARLRCSPMKGHSHVYWYRQLPEEGLKFMVYLQKENIIDESGMPKERFSAEFPKEGPSILRIQQVVRGDSAAYFCASSPQDTGELFFGEGSRLTVL.

The gene calls are TRBV9 and TRBJ1-4; no definite D call. V dropped 4 bases and J dropped 0 bases, with 22 bases sitting between them. The CDR3 sequence is 19 residues long. Germline assignment: CDR1 SGDLS and CDR2 YYNGEE. CDR3 loop: CASSHPHDKGWTTNEKLFF. The DNA for the CDR3 is TGTGCCAGCAGCCACCCGCATGACAAAGGTTGGACAACTAATGAAAAACTGTTTTTT.

This clone appeared a single time. The CDR3 sequence is CASTILNRGNSPLHF. The CDR3 DNA follows: TGTGCCAGCACCATACTAAACAGGGGTAATTCACCCCTCCACTTT. V is TRBV6-5 and J is TRBJ1-6; 7 bases align to TRBD1. The CDR3 has 15 residues. Trimming at V came to 7 bases and at J to 6 bases, leaving 9 bases not matched to a gene. CDR1 MNHEY and CDR2 SVGAGI come from the germline V gene.

This rearrangement joins TRBV12-3 or TRBV12-4 to TRBJ1-2; no reliable D call. CDR3 length equals 12 residues. V gave up 3 bases and J gave up 8 bases, with 10 bases separating them. Here the CDR3 DNA reads TGTGCCAGCAGTTTCGGGGTAAGAGGCTACACCTTC. Its protein is CASSFGVRGYTF.

The chain uses TRBV5-1 and TRBJ1-3; a possible D gene is TRBD1 (6 bases). This CDR3 contains 16 residues. In germline, CDR1 is SGHRS, CDR2 YFSETQ. Between the trimmed V and J ends, which lost 1 base and 3 bases, there was a span of 14 bases. The CDR3 protein is CASSLIGGAIGNTIYF. The CDR3 DNA is TGCGCCAGCAGCTTGATAGGGGGGGCAATTGGAAACACCATATATTTT. Full variable domain (remainder filled in from reference TRBV5-1 and TRBJ1-3): KAGVTQTPRYLIKTRGQQVTLSCSPISGHRSVSWYQQTPGQGLQFLFEYFSETQRNKGNFPGRFSGRQFSNSRSEMNVSTLELGDSALYLCASSLIGGAIGNTIYFGEGSWLTVV.

The CDR3 nucleotides are TGTGCCAGCAGCTTGGCCACAGGGGGCTCAACTTTCTATGGCTACACCTTC. This codes for CASSLATGGSTFYGYTF. The genes are TRBV5-6 and TRBJ1-2, with TRBD1 matching 9 bases. Germline CDR1 is SGHDT and CDR2 is YYEEEE. V trimming: 0 bases; J trimming: 4 bases; junction bases outside the gene matches: 10. There are 17 residues in the CDR3.

This clone was detected once. V gene TRBV3-1 (or the pseudogene TRBV3-2) combines with J gene TRBJ1-4, with D unclear. The CDR3 spans 11 residues. Germline CDR1 reads LGHDT; CDR2 reads YNNKEL (reference sequence). Trimming shortened V by 3 bases and J by 8 bases, and 4 bases separated the two germline ends. The CDR3 sequence: CASSHREKLFF. CDR3 in DNA: TGTGCCAGCAGCCACCGGGAAAAACTGTTTTTT.

The chain recombines TRBV5-4 with TRBJ2-5, with 9 bases fitting TRBD2. The V segment lost 4 bases and the J segment 1 base; nucleotides outside the gene matches: 5. Germline CDR1 and CDR2: SGHNT and YYREEE (reference sequence). The CDR3 loop spans 15 amino acids. The CDR3 DNA sequence: TGTGCCAGCAGCCTAACTAGCGGGCTCCAAGAGACCCAGTACTTC. It codes for CASSLTSGLQETQYF.

In this sample, this clone turned up a few times. The V call is TRBV6-1, the J call TRBJ1-3, with D tentatively TRBD1 (6 bases). V dropped 4 bases and J dropped 3 bases, with 22 bases sitting between them. The germline V gene encodes CDR1 MNHNS and CDR2 SASEGT. The length of the CDR3 is 18 residues. CDR3 protein: CASSGPVTGMDIGNTIYF. The DNA for the CDR3 is TGTGCCAGCAGTGGCCCCGTGACAGGAATGGATATTGGAAACACCATATATTTT.

The chain carries TRBV13 and TRBJ2-7; 7 bases are a match to TRBD1. The CDR3 runs to 13 residues. The trim removed 5 bases at V and 5 bases at J, leaving 6 bases unmatched. The V gene's germline CDR1 is PRHDT and CDR2 FYEKMQ (reference sequence). The CDR3 DNA follows: TGTGCCAGCAGCCCAGACAGGGCGGACGAGCAGTACTTC. This gives the protein CASSPDRADEQYF. Filled out from reference TRBV13 and TRBJ2-7, the complete variable domain reads AAGVIQSPRHLIKEKRETATLKCYPIPRHDTVYWYQQGPGQDPQFLISFYEKMQSDKGSIPDRFSAQQFSDYHSELNMSSLELGDSALYFCASSPDRADEQYFGPGTRLTVT.